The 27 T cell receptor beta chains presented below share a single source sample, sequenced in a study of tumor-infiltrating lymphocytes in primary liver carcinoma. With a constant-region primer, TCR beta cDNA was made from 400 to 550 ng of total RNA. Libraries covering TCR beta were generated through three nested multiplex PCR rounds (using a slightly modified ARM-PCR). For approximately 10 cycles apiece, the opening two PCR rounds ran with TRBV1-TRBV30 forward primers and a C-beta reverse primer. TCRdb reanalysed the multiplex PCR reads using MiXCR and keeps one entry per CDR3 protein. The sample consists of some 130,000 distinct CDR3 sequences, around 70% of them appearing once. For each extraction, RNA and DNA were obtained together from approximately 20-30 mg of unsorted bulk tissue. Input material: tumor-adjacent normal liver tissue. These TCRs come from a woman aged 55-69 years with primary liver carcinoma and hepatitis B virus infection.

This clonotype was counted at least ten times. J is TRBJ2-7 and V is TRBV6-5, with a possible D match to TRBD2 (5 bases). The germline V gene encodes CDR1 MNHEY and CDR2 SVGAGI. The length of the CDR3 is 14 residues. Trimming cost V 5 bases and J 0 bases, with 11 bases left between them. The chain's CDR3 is CASSPEGSSYEQYF. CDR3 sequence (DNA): TGTGCCAGCAGTCCCGAAGGGAGCTCCTACGAGCAGTACTTC.

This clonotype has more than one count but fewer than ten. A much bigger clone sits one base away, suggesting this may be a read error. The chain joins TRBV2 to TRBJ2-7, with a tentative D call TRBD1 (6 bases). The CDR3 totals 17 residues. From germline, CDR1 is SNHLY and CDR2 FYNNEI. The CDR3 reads CACSEIPDSLHSYEQYF. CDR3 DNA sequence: TGTGCCTGCAGTGAGATCCCGGACAGCCTCCACTCCTACGAGCAGTACTTC.

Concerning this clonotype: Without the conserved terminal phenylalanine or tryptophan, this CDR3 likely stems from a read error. Written as DNA, the CDR3 is TGCAGTGTTGAAGGGACAGGAAGCTCCTACAATGAGCAGTTCTCC. This sequence encodes CSVEGTGSSYNEQFS. The gene calls are TRBV29-1 and TRBJ2-1, with 8 bases identical to TRBD1. Germline CDR1 is SQVTM and CDR2 is ANQGSEA. CDR3 length: 15 amino acids.

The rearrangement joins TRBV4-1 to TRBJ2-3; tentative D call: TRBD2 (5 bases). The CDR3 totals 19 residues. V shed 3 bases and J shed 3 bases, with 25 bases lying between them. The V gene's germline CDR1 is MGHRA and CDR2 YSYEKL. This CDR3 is CASSQPPLPSEWETDTQYF. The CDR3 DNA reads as TGCGCCAGCAGCCAGCCCCCCTTACCGTCGGAGTGGGAGACAGATACGCAGTATTTT.

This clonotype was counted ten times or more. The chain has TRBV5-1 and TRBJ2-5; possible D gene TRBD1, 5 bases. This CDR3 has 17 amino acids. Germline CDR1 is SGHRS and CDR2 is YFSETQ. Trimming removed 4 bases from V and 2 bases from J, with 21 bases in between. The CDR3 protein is CASSQPLSTDSQETQYF. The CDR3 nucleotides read TGCGCCAGCAGCCAACCCCTCTCAACAGACAGTCAAGAGACCCAGTACTTC.

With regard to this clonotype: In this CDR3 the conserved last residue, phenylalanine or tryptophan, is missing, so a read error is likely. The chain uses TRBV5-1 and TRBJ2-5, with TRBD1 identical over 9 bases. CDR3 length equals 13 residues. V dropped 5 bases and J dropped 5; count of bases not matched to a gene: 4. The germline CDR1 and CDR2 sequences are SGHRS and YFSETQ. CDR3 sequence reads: CASSRTGDETQYS. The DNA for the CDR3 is TGCGCCAGCAGTCGGACAGGGGATGAGACCCAGTACTCC.

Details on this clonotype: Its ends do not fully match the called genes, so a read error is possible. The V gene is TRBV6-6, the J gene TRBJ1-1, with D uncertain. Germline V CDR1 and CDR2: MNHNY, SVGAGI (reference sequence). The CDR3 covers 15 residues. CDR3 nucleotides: TGTGCCAGCAGTCCGACACTTGCGGGGAGAACTGAAGTTTCCTTT. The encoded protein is CASSPTLAGRTEVSF.

CDR3 protein: CASSLDWRGYGYTF. The CDR3 coding sequence is TGTGCCAGCAGCTTAGACTGGAGGGGTTATGGCTACACCTTC. The rearrangement uses TRBV5-4 and TRBJ1-2, with TRBD1 as a possible D gene (5 bases). Between the trimmed V and J ends, which lost 2 bases and 5 bases, there was a span of 13 bases. The CDR3 consists of 14 residues. CDR1 SGHNT and CDR2 YYREEE come from the germline V gene (reference sequence).

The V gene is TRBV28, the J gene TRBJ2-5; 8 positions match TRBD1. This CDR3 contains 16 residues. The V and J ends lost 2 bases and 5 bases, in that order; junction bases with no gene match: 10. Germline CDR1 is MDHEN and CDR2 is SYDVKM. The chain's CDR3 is CASSLADRGVRETQYF. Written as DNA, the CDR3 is TGTGCCAGCAGTTTAGCAGACAGGGGAGTTCGGGAGACCCAGTACTTC.

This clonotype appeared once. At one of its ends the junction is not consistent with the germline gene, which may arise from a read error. For the CDR3, the DNA is TGTGGCAGCAGCCCACGGACCCCTGGGGCCAACGTCCTGGCTTTC. It is translated as CGSSPRTPGANVLAF. The J gene is TRBJ2-6, the V gene TRBV12-3 or TRBV12-4, with a possible D match to TRBD1 (5 bases). CDR3 length: 15 residues.

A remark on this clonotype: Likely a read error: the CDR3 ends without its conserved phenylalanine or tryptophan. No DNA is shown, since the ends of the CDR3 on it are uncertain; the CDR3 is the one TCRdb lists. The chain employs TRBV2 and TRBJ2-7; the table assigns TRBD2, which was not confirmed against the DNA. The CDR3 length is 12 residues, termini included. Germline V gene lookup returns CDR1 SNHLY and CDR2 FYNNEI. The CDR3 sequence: CASSRLGNEGYL.

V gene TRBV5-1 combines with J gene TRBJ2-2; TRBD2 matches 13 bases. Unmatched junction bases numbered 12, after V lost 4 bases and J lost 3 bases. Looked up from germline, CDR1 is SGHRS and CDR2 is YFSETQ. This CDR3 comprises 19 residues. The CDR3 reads CASSRGTSGTQGDTGELFF. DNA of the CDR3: TGCGCCAGCAGCAGGGGGACTAGCGGGACTCAAGGTGACACCGGGGAGCTGTTTTTT.

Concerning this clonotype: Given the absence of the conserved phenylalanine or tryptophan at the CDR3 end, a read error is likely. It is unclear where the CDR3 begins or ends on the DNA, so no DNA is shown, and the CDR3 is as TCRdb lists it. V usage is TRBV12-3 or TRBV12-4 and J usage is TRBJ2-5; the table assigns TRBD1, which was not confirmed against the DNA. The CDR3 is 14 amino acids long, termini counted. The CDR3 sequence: CACSLLGQGASLDL.

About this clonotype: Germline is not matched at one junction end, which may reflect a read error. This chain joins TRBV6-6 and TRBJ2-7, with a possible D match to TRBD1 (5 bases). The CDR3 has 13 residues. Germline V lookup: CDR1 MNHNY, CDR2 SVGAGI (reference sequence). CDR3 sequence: CANSGAGSYEQYF. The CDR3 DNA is TGTGCCAACAGTGGGGCCGGCTCCTACGAGCAATACTTC.

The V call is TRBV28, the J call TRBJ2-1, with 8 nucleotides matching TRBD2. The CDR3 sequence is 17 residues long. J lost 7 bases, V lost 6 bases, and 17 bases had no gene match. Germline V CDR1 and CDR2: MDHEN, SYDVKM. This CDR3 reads CASRLMTGTRDSNEQFF. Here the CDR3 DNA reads TGTGCCAGCAGACTCATGACCGGGACTAGGGATTCGAATGAGCAGTTCTTC.

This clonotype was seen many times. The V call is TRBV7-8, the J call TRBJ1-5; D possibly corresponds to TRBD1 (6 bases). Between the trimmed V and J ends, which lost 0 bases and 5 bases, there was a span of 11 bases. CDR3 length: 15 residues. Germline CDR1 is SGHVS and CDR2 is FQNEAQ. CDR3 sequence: CASSLANRADQPQHF. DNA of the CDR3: TGTGCCAGCAGCTTAGCGAACAGGGCGGATCAGCCCCAGCATTTT.

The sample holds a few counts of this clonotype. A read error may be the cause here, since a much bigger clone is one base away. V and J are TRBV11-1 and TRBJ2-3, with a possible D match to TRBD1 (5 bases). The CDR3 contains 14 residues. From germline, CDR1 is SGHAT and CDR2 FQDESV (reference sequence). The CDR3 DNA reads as TGTGCCAACAGCCTAAGGTCCGACACAGGTACGCAGTATTTT. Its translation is CANSLRSDTGTQYF.

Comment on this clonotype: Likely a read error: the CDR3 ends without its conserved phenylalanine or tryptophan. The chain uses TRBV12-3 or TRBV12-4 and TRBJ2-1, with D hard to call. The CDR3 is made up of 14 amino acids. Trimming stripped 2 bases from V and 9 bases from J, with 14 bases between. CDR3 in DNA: TGTGCCAGCAGTTTACTAGTGGCCTTTGGTGAGCAGTTCTCA. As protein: CASSLLVAFGEQFS.

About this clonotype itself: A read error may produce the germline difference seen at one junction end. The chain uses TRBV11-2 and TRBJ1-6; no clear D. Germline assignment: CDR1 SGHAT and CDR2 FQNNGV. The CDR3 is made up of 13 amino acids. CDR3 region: CASSCEPGSPLHF. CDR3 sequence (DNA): TGTGCTAGCAGCTGTGAGCCGGGTTCACCCCTCCACTTT.

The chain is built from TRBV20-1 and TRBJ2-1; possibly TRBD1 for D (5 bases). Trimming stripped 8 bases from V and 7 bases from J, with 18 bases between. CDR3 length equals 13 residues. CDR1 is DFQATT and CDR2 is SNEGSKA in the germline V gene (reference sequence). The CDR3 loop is CSTFPAGKNEQFF. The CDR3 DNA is TGCAGTACGTTCCCGGCAGGGAAGAATGAGCAGTTCTTC.

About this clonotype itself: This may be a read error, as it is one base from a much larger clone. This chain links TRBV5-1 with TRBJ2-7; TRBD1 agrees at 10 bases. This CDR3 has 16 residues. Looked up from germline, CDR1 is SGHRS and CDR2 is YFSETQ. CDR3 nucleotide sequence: TGCGCCGGCAGTTACTCCGGGACAGGGGTGTCCTACGAGCAGTACTTC. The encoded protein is CAGSYSGTGVSYEQYF.

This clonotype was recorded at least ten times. The CDR3 DNA reads TGTGCCAGCAGTTTTGGGCTAGCGAACTACGAGCAGTACTTC. Its protein is CASSFGLANYEQYF. The V call is TRBV12-3 or TRBV12-4, the J call TRBJ2-7, with a weak D call TRBD2 (6 bases). V lost 3 bases to trimming and J lost 3 bases, with 12 bases between them. This CDR3 has 14 amino acids.

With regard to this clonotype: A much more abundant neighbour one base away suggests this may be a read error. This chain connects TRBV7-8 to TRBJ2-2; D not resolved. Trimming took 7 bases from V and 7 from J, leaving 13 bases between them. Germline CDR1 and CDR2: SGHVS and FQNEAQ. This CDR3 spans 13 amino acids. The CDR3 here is CASTSVHSGELFF. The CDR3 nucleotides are TGTGCCAGCACCTCTGTTCATAGCGGGGAGCTGTTTTTT.

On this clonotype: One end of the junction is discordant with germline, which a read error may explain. CDR3 residues: CASSQIAGVGKQYF. CDR3 DNA sequence: TGCGCCAGCAGCCAAATAGCGGGAGTGGGCAAGCAGTACTTC. V gene TRBV11-2 combines with J gene TRBJ2-7; TRBD2 aligns across 9 bases. The germline gives CDR1 SGHAT, CDR2 FQNNGV. The CDR3 contains 14 residues.

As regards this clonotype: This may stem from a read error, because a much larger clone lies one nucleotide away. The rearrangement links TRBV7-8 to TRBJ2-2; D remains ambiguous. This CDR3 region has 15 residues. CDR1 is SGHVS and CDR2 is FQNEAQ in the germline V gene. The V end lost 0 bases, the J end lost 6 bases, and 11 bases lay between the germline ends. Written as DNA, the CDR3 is TGTGCCAGCAGCTTAGCGTTATTATGGGCCGGGGAGCTGTTTTTT. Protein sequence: CASSLALLWAGELFF.

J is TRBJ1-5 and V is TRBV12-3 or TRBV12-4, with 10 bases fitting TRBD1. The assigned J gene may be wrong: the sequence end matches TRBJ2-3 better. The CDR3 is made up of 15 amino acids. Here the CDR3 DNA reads TGTGCCAGCAGCCAGACAGGGGGCCGCAATCAGCCACAGTATTTT. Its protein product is CASSQTGGRNQPQYF.

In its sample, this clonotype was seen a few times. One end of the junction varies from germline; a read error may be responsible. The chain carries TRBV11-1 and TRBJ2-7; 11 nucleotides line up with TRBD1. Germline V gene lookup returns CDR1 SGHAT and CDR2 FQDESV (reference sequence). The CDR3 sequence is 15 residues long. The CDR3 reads CASSPGGQGACEQYF. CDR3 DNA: TGTGCCAGCAGCCCCGGCGGACAGGGGGCCTGCGAGCAGTATTTC.